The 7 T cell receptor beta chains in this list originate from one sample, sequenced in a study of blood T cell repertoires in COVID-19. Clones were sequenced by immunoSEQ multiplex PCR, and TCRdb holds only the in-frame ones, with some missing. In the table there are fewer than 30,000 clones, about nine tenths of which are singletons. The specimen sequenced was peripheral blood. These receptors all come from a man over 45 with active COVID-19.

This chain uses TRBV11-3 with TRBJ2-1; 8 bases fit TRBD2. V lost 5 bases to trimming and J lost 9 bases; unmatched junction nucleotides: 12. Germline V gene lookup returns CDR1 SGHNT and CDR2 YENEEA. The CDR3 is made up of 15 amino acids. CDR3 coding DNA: TGTGCCAGCAGCCCCAGGCAGCGGGAGAGTACTGAGCAGTTCTTC. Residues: CASSPRQRESTEQFF.

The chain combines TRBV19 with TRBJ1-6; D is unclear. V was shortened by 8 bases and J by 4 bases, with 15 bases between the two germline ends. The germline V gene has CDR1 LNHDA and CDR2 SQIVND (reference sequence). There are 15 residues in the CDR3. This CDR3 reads CASAEGGLYNSPLHF. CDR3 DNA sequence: TGTGCCAGTGCCGAGGGCGGGCTTTATAATTCACCCCTCCACTTT.

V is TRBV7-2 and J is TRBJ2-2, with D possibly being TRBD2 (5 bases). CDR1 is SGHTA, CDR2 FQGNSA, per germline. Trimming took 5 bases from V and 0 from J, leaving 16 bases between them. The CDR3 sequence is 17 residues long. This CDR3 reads CASSLRPPAANTGELFF. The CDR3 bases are TGTGCCAGCAGCCTCCGGCCCCCAGCGGCGAACACCGGGGAGCTGTTTTTT.

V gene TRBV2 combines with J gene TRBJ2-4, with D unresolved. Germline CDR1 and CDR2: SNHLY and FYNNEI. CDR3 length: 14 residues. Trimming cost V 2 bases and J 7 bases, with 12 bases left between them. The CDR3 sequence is CASSEFAVRNIQYF. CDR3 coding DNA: TGTGCCAGCAGTGAATTTGCGGTCCGGAACATTCAGTACTTC. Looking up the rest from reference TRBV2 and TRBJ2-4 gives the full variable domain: EPEVTQTPSHQVTQMGQEVILRCVPISNHLYFYWYRQILGQKVEFLVSFYNNEISEKSEIFDDQFSVERPDGSNFTLKIRSTKLEDSAMYFCASSEFAVRNIQYFGAGTRLSVL.

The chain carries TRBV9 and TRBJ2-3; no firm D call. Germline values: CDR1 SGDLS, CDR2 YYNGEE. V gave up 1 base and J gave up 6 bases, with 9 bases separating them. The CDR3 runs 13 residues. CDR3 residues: CASSVRLSDTQYF. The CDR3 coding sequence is TGTGCCAGCAGCGTAAGACTCTCGGATACGCAGTATTTT.

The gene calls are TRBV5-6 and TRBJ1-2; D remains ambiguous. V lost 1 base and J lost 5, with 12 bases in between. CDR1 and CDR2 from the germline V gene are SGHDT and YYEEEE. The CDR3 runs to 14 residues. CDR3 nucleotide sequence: TGTGCCAGCAGCTTGTTAGCCGGTCAATATGGCTACACCTTC. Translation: CASSLLAGQYGYTF.

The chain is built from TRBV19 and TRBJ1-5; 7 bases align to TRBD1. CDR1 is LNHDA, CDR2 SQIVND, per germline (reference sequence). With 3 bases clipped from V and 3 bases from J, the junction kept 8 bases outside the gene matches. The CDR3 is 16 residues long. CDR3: CASSIMGQSPNQPQHF. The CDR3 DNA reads TGTGCCAGTAGTATCATGGGACAGTCCCCCAATCAGCCCCAGCATTTT.